This T cell receptor (beta chain) was identified during a study of cytomegalovirus exposure and HLA in healthy donors. Findings of the study overall: In a later analysis, CMV-associated beta chains were mostly HLA-associated, it appeared. TCR beta chain V- and J-gene trimming was linked, in a later analysis, to a missense variant in DCLRE1C. In terms of immune exposure information, only CMV serostatus was available.

PCR amplification relied on 60 Vbeta primers (plus 13 Jbeta primers). Some clones are missing from TCRdb's copy, which holds only in-frame ones; the method was immunoSEQ multiplex PCR. This sample has fewer than 200,000 clones; approximately 78% occur once, and the top ten carry roughly 7.6%. This clone appeared a single time. Antigen: not known. In germline, CDR1 is SSHAT, CDR2 FNYEAQ (reference sequence). The CDR3 totals 15 residues. Trimming removed 4 bases from V and 6 bases from J; junction bases left unmatched: 6. The chain combines TRBV7-7 with TRBJ2-1; 10 bases are shared with TRBD1. The sequencing input was PBMCs. The receptor was derived from a woman aged 30 to 39 in good health and CMV-seropositive. The CDR3 region is CASSYRQGAPNEQFF. As DNA, the CDR3 is TGTGCCAGCAGCTATCGACAGGGGGCACCCAATGAGCAGTTCTTC. Together with reference TRBV7-7 and TRBJ2-1, the CDR3 gives the full variable domain: GAGVSQSPRYKVTKRGQDVTLRCDPISSHATLYWYQQALGQGPEFLTYFNYEAQPDKSGLPSDRFSAERPEGSISTLTIQRTEQRDSAMYRCASSYRQGAPNEQFFGPGTRLTVL.